The 2 T cell receptor beta chains below come from one sample, sequenced in a study of beta chain features in type 1 diabetes (dated by TCRdb to 2016 to 2019). The library was prepared using the immunoSEQ multiplex PCR assay. The entire amount of isolated RNA was reverse transcribed using the High Capacity cDNA Reverse Transcription Kit, so the sequenced TCRB transcripts were expressed ones. As stored in TCRdb, this immuneACCESS dataset retains in-frame rearrangements with V and J assigned. A fraction of the clones does not appear; measured against another copy, unresolved V genes explain less than half of the discrepancy, and the remainder lacks a known reason. The sample table contains about 290,000 clones; only one count was recorded for 8% of them. The ten largest account for approximately 1% of the sample. Source material: central memory CD4+ T cells from blood. The receptors shown here come from a woman under 30 in good health.

Only a few counts were recorded for this clone. V usage is TRBV4-2 and J usage is TRBJ2-7; D is unresolved. CDR1 and CDR2 from the germline V gene are LGHNA and YNFKEQ. The CDR3 has 14 residues. Trimming left V 5 bases short and J 0 bases short, with 11 bases between. CDR3 DNA: TGTGCCAGCAGCGTCGGGCTAAGCTCCTACGAGCAGTACTTC. It translates to CASSVGLSSYEQYF.

The V gene is TRBV19, the J gene TRBJ1-2; a possible D gene is TRBD1 (5 bases). The CDR3 runs to 18 residues. V was cut by 1 base and J by 0 bases, with 18 bases left in between. CDR1 is LNHDA and CDR2 is SQIVND in the germline V gene (reference sequence). The CDR3 DNA sequence: TGTGCCAGTAGTATAGTCGCAGCCGGGACGGCCTCTAACTATGGCTACACCTTC. Translation gives CASSIVAAGTASNYGYTF. Together with reference TRBV19 and TRBJ1-2, the CDR3 gives the full variable domain: DGGITQSPKYLFRKEGQNVTLSCEQNLNHDAMYWYRQDPGQGLRLIYYSQIVNDFQKGDIAEGYSVSREKKESFPLTVTSAQKNPTAFYLCASSIVAAGTASNYGYTFGSGTRLTVV.